Only a few counts were recorded for the clone carrying this T cell receptor beta chain. The germline V gene encodes CDR1 MNHNY and CDR2 SVGAGI (reference sequence). Trimming removed 11 bases from V and 2 bases from J; junction bases left unmatched: 4. The CDR3 loop spans 12 amino acids. These data are taken from a study of blood T cell repertoires in COVID-19. TCRdb's copy holds only in-frame clones and misses some; the assay was immunoSEQ multiplex PCR. The table has about 240,000 clones, more than 75% seen once; the top ten hold under 15%. This receptor was identified in a woman aged 60-75 years with active or convalescent COVID-19. Material for sequencing was peripheral blood. V gene TRBV6-6 combines with J gene TRBJ2-3; TRBD1 matches 7 bases. This CDR3 reads CACGQVTDTQYF. CDR3 nucleotide sequence: TGTGCCTGCGGACAGGTCACAGATACGCAGTATTTT.